This TCR beta chain derives from a study of blood T cell repertoires in COVID-19. Study-level background: Acute-phase and convalescent COVID-19 samples originated in the United States, Italy and Spain. Nucleic acid was either cDNA or gDNA, and it came from T cells, B-cell-depleted T cells, or PBMCs.

Per the original methods: Reference gene primer amplification gave estimated nucleated cell counts. Here immunoSEQ multiplex PCR was the method, and the copy in TCRdb shows in-frame clones only, minus some. The V and J calls and clone size were taken over from that table, and D and trimming were inferred from the DNA. The sample lists just over 150,000 clones; around 85% were seen once. The V end was cut by 7 bases, the J end by 4 bases, with 14 bases between. CDR1 LNHDA and CDR2 SQIVND come from the germline V gene (reference sequence). The CDR3 runs 14 residues. This clone was counted a single time.

J is TRBJ2-4 and V is TRBV19; unclear D gene. The specimen sequenced was peripheral blood. This sequence was found in a human donor with acute or convalescent COVID-19. The donor label of this sample is uncertain. CDR3 DNA: TGTGCCAGTAAAGAGCGTGCCGGGAAAAACATTCAGTACTTC. Its protein is CASKERAGKNIQYF.